This T cell receptor beta chain was documented in a study of T-cell memory formation after mild COVID-19 (dated by TCRdb to the early 2020s). Regarding the complete study: Most TCR sequence clusters were specific to one of the two donors. Two young, previously healthy adult volunteers made up the cohort, one male and one female. In a couple of donors, T-cell clones that expanded and contracted after mild COVID-19 were tracked by sequencing TCRalpha and TCRbeta repertoires over time. The study at large found these results: Some responding clones were found in pre-infection memory, which suggests that pre-existing cross-reactive memory T cells took part in the SARS-CoV-2 response. Only a couple of mild cases were covered in the study, and larger cohorts including severe cases with pre-infection samples were considered necessary. Whether the second-wave clones peaking on day 37 were SARS-CoV-2 specific was not confirmed. Contracting CD4+ clones turned up mainly in the CM and EM memory subsets, whereas EMRA was where CD8+ clones were enriched. From day 15 to 85, contracting clones showed balanced CD4/CD8 phenotypes, whereas a second wave of clones that expanded from day 15 to 37 leaned towards CD4+.

Ficoll-Paque density gradient centrifugation was the method used to isolate PBMCs. The sequencer was an Illumina NovaSeq 6000. TCRalpha and TCRbeta cDNA libraries were constructed by 5'RACE with constant-segment primers, with sample barcodes and unique molecular identifiers being introduced. Trizol reagent was used to extract RNA from every sample. Library amplification was performed in two PCR steps, and a second sample barcode and Illumina TruSeq adapters were introduced in the second step. Libraries were sequenced on an Illumina NovaSeq with 2 x 150 bp paired-end reads. The source study handled its data this way. Reads were demultiplexed and collapsed into UMI-guided consensus sequences with migec v1.2.7. Using mixcr v2.1.11, the UMI consensuses were aligned to TRA and TRB V and J templates and assembled into clonotypes. A clonotype was counted as expanded or contracted only if both edgeR and NoisET called the change significant, with noise models trained on biological replicates. For edgeR calls, the cutoffs were a false discovery rate-adjusted p below 0.01 and a log2 fold-change threshold of 1. PCA with hierarchical clustering of max-normalized trajectories of the 1000 most abundant clonotypes was used as exploratory dynamics analysis. Separately sequenced CD4+ and CD8+ repertoires were used to assign the CD4 or CD8 phenotype of responding clones. TCRdb passed the public sequencing reads through fastp at Q25 and MiXCR, retaining productive beta sequences. Rows are combined by CDR3 protein, so each entry shows the most common genes and DNA. V and J calls and clone size were set by TCRdb, not the authors. The sample records 300,000 to 400,000 distinct CDR3 sequences, about a sixth of which are singletons. About 22% of the sample goes to the ten largest clones.

This clonotype occurred a few times. Its cognate antigen has yet to be identified. There are no base qualities to consult, and no much larger clone falls within one base. Sequenced: PBMCs or a T cell subset sorted from them (not recorded which). The origin of this receptor is a young man who had mild COVID-19 (a few samples of this study predate the infection). The sample titles of this study are shuffled in the database, so cell type and time point are left out; the donor was told from shared clones.

This receptor has the CDR3 CAISDGGAGTNEKLFF. The nucleotide sequence is TGTGCCATCAGTGACGGGGGCGCGGGAACTAATGAAAAACTGTTTTTT. The chain links TRBV10-3 with TRBJ1-4, with TRBD1 tentatively as D gene (6 bases match). V is clipped by 3 bases and J by 1 base, and the sequence between their germline boundaries is 12 bases long. The CDR3 covers 16 residues, taking in both the cysteine and the phenylalanine. Just CDR3 DNA is preserved here, 48 bases in frame from base 1. CDR1 and CDR2 (ENHRY, SYGVKD) derive from the germline V gene.